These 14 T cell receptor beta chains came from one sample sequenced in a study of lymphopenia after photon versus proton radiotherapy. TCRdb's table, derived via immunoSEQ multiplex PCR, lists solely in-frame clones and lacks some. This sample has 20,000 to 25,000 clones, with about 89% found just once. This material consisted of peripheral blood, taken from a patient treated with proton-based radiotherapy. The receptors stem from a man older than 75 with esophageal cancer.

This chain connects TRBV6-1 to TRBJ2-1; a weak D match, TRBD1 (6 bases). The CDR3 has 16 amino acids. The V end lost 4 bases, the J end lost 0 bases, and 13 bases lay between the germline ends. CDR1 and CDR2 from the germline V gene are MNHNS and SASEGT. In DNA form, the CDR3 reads TGTGCCAGCAGTGGGAGACAGGCGAGCTCCTACAATGAGCAGTTCTTC. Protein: CASSGRQASSYNEQFF.

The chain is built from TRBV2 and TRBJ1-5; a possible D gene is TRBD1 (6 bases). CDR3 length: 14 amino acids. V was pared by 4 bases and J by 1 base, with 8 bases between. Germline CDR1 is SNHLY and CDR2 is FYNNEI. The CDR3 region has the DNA TGTGCCAGCAGTGCCCAGGGGAGCAATCAGCCCCAGCATTTT. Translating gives CASSAQGSNQPQHF.

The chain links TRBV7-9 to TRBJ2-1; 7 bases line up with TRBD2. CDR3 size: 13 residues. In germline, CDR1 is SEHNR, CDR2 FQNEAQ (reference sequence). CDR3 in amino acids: CAYGLAVYNEQFF. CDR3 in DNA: TGTGCTTACGGGCTAGCGGTATACAATGAGCAGTTCTTC.

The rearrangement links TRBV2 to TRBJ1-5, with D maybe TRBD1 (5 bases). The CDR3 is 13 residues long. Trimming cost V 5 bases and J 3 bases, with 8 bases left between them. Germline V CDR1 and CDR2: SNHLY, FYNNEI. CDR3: CASSRQYNQPQHF. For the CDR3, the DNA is TGTGCCAGCAGTAGACAGTACAATCAGCCCCAGCATTTT.

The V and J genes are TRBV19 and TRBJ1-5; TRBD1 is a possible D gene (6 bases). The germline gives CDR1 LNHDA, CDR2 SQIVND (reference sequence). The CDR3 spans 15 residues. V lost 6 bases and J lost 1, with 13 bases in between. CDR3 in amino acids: CASSPGGGSNQPQHF. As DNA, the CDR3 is TGTGCCAGTAGCCCTGGGGGGGGCAGCAATCAGCCCCAGCATTTT.

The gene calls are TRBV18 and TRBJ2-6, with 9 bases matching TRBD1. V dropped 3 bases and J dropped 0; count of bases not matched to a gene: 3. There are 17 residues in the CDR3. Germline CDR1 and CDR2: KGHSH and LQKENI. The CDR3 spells CASSPGQGLSGANVLTF. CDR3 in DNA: TGTGCCAGCTCACCGGGACAGGGCCTCTCTGGGGCCAACGTCCTGACTTTC.

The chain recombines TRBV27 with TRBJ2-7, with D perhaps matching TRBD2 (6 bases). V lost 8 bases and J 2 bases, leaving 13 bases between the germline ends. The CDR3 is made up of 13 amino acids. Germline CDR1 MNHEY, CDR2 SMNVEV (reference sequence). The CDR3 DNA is TGTGCCAGCGCGGGGATACTTACCTACGAGCAGTACTTC. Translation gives CASAGILTYEQYF.

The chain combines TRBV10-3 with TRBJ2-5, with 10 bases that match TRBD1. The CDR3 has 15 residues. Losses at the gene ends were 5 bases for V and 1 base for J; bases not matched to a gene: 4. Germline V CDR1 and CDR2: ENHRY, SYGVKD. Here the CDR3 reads CAISPGTGVQETQYF. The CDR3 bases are TGTGCCATCAGTCCCGGGACAGGGGTCCAAGAGACCCAGTACTTC.

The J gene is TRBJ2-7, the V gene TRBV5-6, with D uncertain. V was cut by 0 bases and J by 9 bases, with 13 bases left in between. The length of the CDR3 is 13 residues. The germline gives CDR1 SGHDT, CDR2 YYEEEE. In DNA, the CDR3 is TGTGCCAGCAGCTTGGCCGCCTTCGGTGGGCAGTACTTC. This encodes CASSLAAFGGQYF.

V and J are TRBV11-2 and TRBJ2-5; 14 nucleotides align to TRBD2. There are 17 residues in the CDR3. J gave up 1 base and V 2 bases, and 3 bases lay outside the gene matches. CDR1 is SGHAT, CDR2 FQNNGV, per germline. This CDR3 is CASSLNGLAGGQETQYF. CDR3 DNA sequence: TGTGCCAGCAGCTTAAATGGACTAGCGGGGGGCCAAGAGACCCAGTACTTC.

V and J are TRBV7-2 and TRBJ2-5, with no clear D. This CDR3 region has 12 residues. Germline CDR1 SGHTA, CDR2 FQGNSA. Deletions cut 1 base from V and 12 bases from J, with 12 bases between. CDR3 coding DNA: TGTGCCAGCAGCTTAGGTAGGGCGGAGAAGTACTTC. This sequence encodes CASSLGRAEKYF.

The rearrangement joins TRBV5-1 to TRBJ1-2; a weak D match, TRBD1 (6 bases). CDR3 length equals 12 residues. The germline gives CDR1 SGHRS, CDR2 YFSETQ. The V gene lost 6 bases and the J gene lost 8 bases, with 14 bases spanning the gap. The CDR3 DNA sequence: TGCGCCAGCACGCAATCAGGACAGGGCTACACCTTC. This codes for CASTQSGQGYTF. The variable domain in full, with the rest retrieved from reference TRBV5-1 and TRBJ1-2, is KAGVTQTPRYLIKTRGQQVTLSCSPISGHRSVSWYQQTPGQGLQFLFEYFSETQRNKGNFPGRFSGRQFSNSRSEMNVSTLELGDSALYLCASTQSGQGYTFGSGTRLTVV.

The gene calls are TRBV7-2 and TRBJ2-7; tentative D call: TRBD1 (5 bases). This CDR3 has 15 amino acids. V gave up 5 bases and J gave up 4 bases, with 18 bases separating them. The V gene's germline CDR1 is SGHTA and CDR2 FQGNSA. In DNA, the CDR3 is TGTGCCAGCAGCCTAAGAGCAGGGATCGGTTACGAGCAGTACTTC. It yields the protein CASSLRAGIGYEQYF.

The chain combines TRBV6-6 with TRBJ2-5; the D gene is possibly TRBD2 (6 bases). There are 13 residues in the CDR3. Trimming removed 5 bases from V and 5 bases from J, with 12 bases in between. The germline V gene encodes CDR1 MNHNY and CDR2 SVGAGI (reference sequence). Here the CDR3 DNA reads TGTGCCAGCAGTCCTACACGGGAGGAGACCCAGTACTTC. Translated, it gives CASSPTREETQYF.